Listed below are T cell receptor beta chains from one sample, sequenced in a study of blood T cell repertoires in COVID-19. Libraries were prepared by immunoSEQ multiplex PCR; TCRdb keeps only in-frame clonotypes and omits some of them. Counted here are roughly 42,000 clones, nearly 90% occurring once; the ten biggest clones make up less than 3%. The specimen was peripheral blood. These receptors all come from a man over 45 with active COVID-19. CDR3s include the opening cysteine and the closing phenylalanine or tryptophan. D genes are given only for firm matches. The size of a clone is reported for some rows only, either as once, few or many, or as a class for expanded clones.

cdr3_length	v_call	j_call	clone_size	d_call	cdr3_nt	cdr3_aa
12	TRBV6-2/TRBV6-3	TRBJ1-2	-	-	TGTGCCAGCAGTTACCGACAAGGAGGCTACACCTTC	CASSYRQGGYTF
15	TRBV11-3	TRBJ2-3	-	TRBD2	TGTGCCAGCAGCTCTGCGGGGGGGAGCACAGATACGCAGTATTTT	CASSSAGGSTDTQYF
15	TRBV7-8	TRBJ2-7	-	TRBD1	TGTGCCAGCAGCTTAGGGGGGACAGAAACCTACGAGCAGTACTTC	CASSLGGTETYEQYF
14	TRBV2	TRBJ2-1	-	TRBD1	TGTGCCAGCAGTGTCAGGGGGCGACTCAATGAGCAGTTCTTC	CASSVRGRLNEQFF
16	TRBV13	TRBJ1-1	-	-	TGTGCCAGCAGCTTAAAGGGGGAATTGATGGGGACTGAAGCTTTCTTT	CASSLKGELMGTEAFF
14	TRBV6-5	TRBJ1-1	few	-	TGTGCCAGCACCCACCCGGGATCCCTCACTGAAGCTTTCTTT	CASTHPGSLTEAFF
10	TRBV28	TRBJ2-7	-	-	TGTGCCAGCTCTAGGTACGAGCAGTACTTC	CASSRYEQYF
15	TRBV4-3	TRBJ1-4	-	TRBD1	TGCGCCAGCAGCCAAGATCGACAGGGTAATGAAAAACTGTTTTTT	CASSQDRQGNEKLFF
11	TRBV12-3/TRBV12-4	TRBJ2-5	-	-	TGTGCCAGCAGCCTCCAAGAGACCCAGTACTTC	CASSLQETQYF
15	TRBV2	TRBJ2-3	-	TRBD2	TGTGCCTCCCGACTAGCGGGGACTAGCACAGATACGCAGTATTTT	CASRLAGTSTDTQYF
15	TRBV6-6	TRBJ2-1	-	TRBD2	TGTGCCAGCAGTTCTCGCCTAGCGGGGGGGCCAGGATTGTTCTTC	CASSSRLAGGPGLFF
21	TRBV5-1	TRBJ1-4	-	TRBD1	TGCGCCAGCAGCGCCCTTAGGTCCACCGGGACAGGGGTTGCAACTAATGAAAAACTGTTTTTT	CASSALRSTGTGVATNEKLFF
16	TRBV6-1	TRBJ2-1	-	TRBD1	TGTGCCAGCAGTGAGAAACCGGGACAGGGGGCGAATGAGCAGTTCTTC	CASSEKPGQGANEQFF
13	TRBV19	TRBJ2-1	-	TRBD1	TGTGCCAGTAGTGTCCGGACAGGGGTTGAGCAGTTCTTC	CASSVRTGVEQFF
14	TRBV7-9	TRBJ2-2	-	-	TGTGCCAGCAGCTTAACCGGGTTGGGCGGGGAGCTGTTTTTT	CASSLTGLGGELFF
14	TRBV29-1	TRBJ2-3	-	-	TGCAGCGTTGTCACCCGGGGTGCAACAGATACGCAGTATTTT	CSVVTRGATDTQYF
18	TRBV11-3	TRBJ2-7	-	-	TGTGCCAGCAGCTTAGAGTTTGTTGGAGGGGACTCTTCCTACGAGCAGTACTTC	CASSLEFVGGDSSYEQYF
19	TRBV4-2	TRBJ2-4	-	-	TGTGCCAGCAGCCAAGATTTGATAACGAGTTTAATAGCCAAAAACATTCAGTACTTC	CASSQDLITSLIAKNIQYF
18	TRBV5-1	TRBJ1-6	few	-	TGCGCCAGCAGTCGAGGAAACGACAGAGCAGTATATAATTCACCCCTCCACTTT	CASSRGNDRAVYNSPLHF
16	TRBV28	TRBJ1-5	-	TRBD1	TGTGCCAGCAGTTCCGGACAGGGATCGGGCAGGCAGCCCCAGCATTTT	CASSSGQGSGRQPQHF
14	TRBV7-3	TRBJ2-5	-	TRBD2	TGTGCCAGCAGTCCCACAGCGGGGAAGGAGACCCAGTACTTC	CASSPTAGKETQYF
13	TRBV9	TRBJ1-2	-	-	TGTGCCAGCAGCCTCGGGGATGGCTATGGCTACACCTTC	CASSLGDGYGYTF
13	TRBV27	TRBJ2-5	-	-	TGTGCCAGCAGTTTACGGTACCAAGAGACCCAGTACTTC	CASSLRYQETQYF
16	TRBV13	TRBJ1-3	-	-	TGTGCCAGCAGCTTAGGCCTAGGTTACTCTGGAAACACCATATATTTT	CASSLGLGYSGNTIYF
15	TRBV4-1	TRBJ2-7	-	-	TGCGCCAGCAGCCAAGAAAGAGCGATGACCTACGAGCAGTACTTC	CASSQERAMTYEQYF
12	TRBV13	TRBJ1-1	once	TRBD1	TGTGCCAGCAGCTCCGACAGGGAAGAAGCTTTCTTT	CASSSDREEAFF
16	TRBV13	TRBJ2-1	-	-	TGTGCCAGCAGCTTCGGTGCGGGGGCCCGGAAAAATGAGCAGTTCTTC	CASSFGAGARKNEQFF
18	TRBV6-2/TRBV6-3	TRBJ1-6	few	-	TGTGCCAGCAGTTATGACGGACAGTCAAGCTCCTATAATTCACCCCTCCACTTT	CASSYDGQSSSYNSPLHF
15	TRBV6-1	TRBJ1-5	-	-	TGTGCCAGCAGTGAATTTAGTCGGGTAAATCAGCCCCAGCATTTT	CASSEFSRVNQPQHF
14	TRBV29-1	TRBJ2-3	-	-	TGCAGCGTTGCGGTCTCATCGCGGCCAGATACGCAGTATTTT	CSVAVSSRPDTQYF
14	TRBV6-1	TRBJ1-2	-	-	TGTGCCAGCAGTGAAAGGCAGGGATCCCATGGCTACACCTTC	CASSERQGSHGYTF
12	TRBV7-9	TRBJ2-3	once	-	TGTGCCAGCAGCCCCCACGAGGATACGCAGTATTTT	CASSPHEDTQYF
15	TRBV6-2/TRBV6-3	TRBJ1-5	-	TRBD1	TGTGCCAGCAGCCGACAGGGGATTAGCAATCAGCCCCAGCATTTT	CASSRQGISNQPQHF
14	TRBV28	TRBJ2-7	-	-	TGTGCCAGCAGCCAGACAGGCCTCTCCTACGAGCAGTACTTC	CASSQTGLSYEQYF
15	TRBV5-1	TRBJ2-1	-	TRBD1	TGCGCCAGCAGCAGGACAGGGAGCTCCTACAATGAGCAGTTCTTC	CASSRTGSSYNEQFF
12	TRBV7-9	TRBJ1-4	-	-	TGTGCCAGCAGCTCGTATAATGAAAAACTGTTTTTT	CASSSYNEKLFF
18	TRBV5-6	TRBJ2-1	-	-	TGTGCCAGCAGCGGGGTAATCCGGGACTTAAGCTCCTACAATGAGCAGTTCTTC	CASSGVIRDLSSYNEQFF
15	TRBV6-5	TRBJ1-6	-	-	TGTGCCAGCAGTTACGCAGGGCCCCTTAATTCACCCCTCCACTTT	CASSYAGPLNSPLHF
18	TRBV21-1	TRBJ1-3	-	-	TGTGCCAGCAGCAAAAAAGCTTCTGGGAGGGGCTCTGGAAACACCATATATTTT	CASSKKASGRGSGNTIYF
12	TRBV3-1/TRBV3-2	TRBJ2-7	-	-	TGTGCCAGCAGCCAAGTGGAGGCGGAGCAGTACTTC	CASSQVEAEQYF
13	TRBV6-6	TRBJ2-2	-	-	TGTGCCAGCAAAGAGGAATCCACCGGGGAGCTGTTTTTT	CASKEESTGELFF
15	TRBV9	TRBJ2-6	once	TRBD1	TGTGCCAGCAGCCGGACAGGGGATGGGGCCAACGTCCTGACTTTC	CASSRTGDGANVLTF
16	TRBV28	TRBJ2-3	-	TRBD1	TGTGCCAGCAGTAGCCAGGACAGGGGAGGAACAGATACGCAGTATTTT	CASSSQDRGGTDTQYF
14	TRBV15	TRBJ1-2	-	-	TGTGCCACCAGCAGAGATATATTAGGGGATGGCTACACCTTC	CATSRDILGDGYTF
15	TRBV9	TRBJ2-5	-	-	TGTGCCAGCAGCGTAGCTACAGGGCTGTGGGAGACCCAGTACTTC	CASSVATGLWETQYF
14	TRBV5-6	TRBJ1-2	-	-	TGTGCCAGCAGCTTTTCAGATCGGGACTATGGCTACACCTTC	CASSFSDRDYGYTF